This T cell receptor beta chain was captured in a study of blood T cells in healthy people across ages (dated by TCRdb to between 2014 and 2016). With respect to the entire study: Template switching captured roughly one uniquely barcoded TCR beta cDNA molecule per two T cells in model experiments. Age-related changes in TCR beta repertoire diversity were measured in the study by deep sequencing normalized with unique cDNA molecular identifiers. The donors were divided into four age groups: young (average about 16 years), middle-aged (almost 40), aged (62) and long-lived (82). To avoid experimental bias, donors of different ages were distributed randomly across sequencing lanes. For two donors (one aged 18 to 30 and one aged 80 or older), the study analyzed two additional independent replicas of 1 million unique cDNA reads from the same blood draw.

Donors were under 40 systemically healthy Caucasian individuals from Russia aged roughly 6 to 100 years. About 9.8 milliliters of peripheral blood were drawn from each donor into EDTA-treated Vacutainer tubes. Ficoll-Paque density-gradient centrifugation was used to isolate PBMCs, with at least 6.5 million per sample. Trizol reagent was used to extract total RNA from PBMCs, with at least 5.5 micrograms per sample. Naive CD45RAhigh/CD27high T cell percentages were measured by flow cytometry on a PBMC aliquot from every donor. There are many counts of this clonotype. Its recognized antigen is unknown. Per-nucleotide qualities are absent, and no much larger clonotype sits a single base away. Overall study outcomes, separate from this receptor: There was a strong correlation between observed TCR beta diversity and the percentage of naive T cells measured by flow cytometry. Compared with the aged group, the long-lived group had more naive CD4+ T cells, fewer expanded clones and increased TCR diversity, a pattern suggesting age selection. Conclusive comparison of naive and antigen-experienced compartments was prevented by the profiling of bulk unsorted PBMCs. As age increased, observed TCR beta diversity per million T cells dropped in a roughly linear way, and a significant reduction was already evident by age about 40. Because donor CMV infection status was unknown, age-related changes in expanded clonotypes were potentially confounded. Estimates of total diversity from one million sequenced T cells were regarded as lower bounds and underestimates.

The library was made by 5' RACE. Sequenced using an Illumina HiSeq 2500. The second PCR ran for roughly 7 to 12 cycles and used a J-beta primer mix along with a sample-barcoded 5' primer. A unique molecular identifier was introduced onto each TCR beta cDNA molecule by a template-switch 5' adaptor carrying 12 random nucleotides. At least 2.5 million CDR3-containing paired-end reads were obtained from each sample. First-strand cDNA synthesis was performed from all RNA using the Mint cDNA synthesis kit, with priming by a TRBC-specific oligonucleotide. All cDNA was treated with uracil-DNA glycosylase and then went through a first 18-cycle PCR with the universal primers M1SS and BC2_uni_R. In the paper's pipeline: Normalization of each sample was performed by random selection of 1 million high-quality reads, each carrying a distinct molecular identifier. Reads sharing molecular identifiers were discarded rather than binned into consensus sequences. MiTCR, run with a Q25 quality threshold and the strictest error-elimination algorithm, handled CDR3 identification, clonotype clustering and error correction. A nonparametric unseen species model with Euler transformation was used to estimate lower-bound total TCR beta diversity. Through fastp at Q25 and MiXCR, TCRdb rebuilt clones from the public reads, retaining in-frame beta chains. When rows share a CDR3 protein, they turn into one entry using the most common DNA and genes. TCRdb, not the original authors, processed these V and J calls. The table for this sample lists 650,000 to 700,000 distinct CDR3 sequences; around 50% of them were counted only once. The ten largest clones add up to approximately 15% of the sample.

The source is an elderly woman in good health. The sequencing input was blood.

The encoded CDR3 is CASSLEVGASTDTQYF. The sequence in DNA is TGTGCCAGCAGCTTAGAGGTCGGGGCTAGCACAGATACGCAGTATTTT. The chain is assembled from TRBV7-8 and TRBJ2-3; the D region may be TRBD1 or TRBD2, each matching 5 bases equally. The germline V gene supplies CDR1 SGHVS and CDR2 FQNEAQ. The CDR3 covers 16 residues, taking in both the cysteine and the phenylalanine. The sequence is cut down to CDR3 DNA, 48 bases in frame from base 1. V loses 1 base of germline sequence and J loses 0 bases, and the interval between the two ends is 11 bases.